Included here is one T cell receptor beta chain sequence, with context. Antigen: not known. During the collection period, no donor immune events like infections were recorded. The table came from immunoSEQ multiplex PCR; TCRdb's copy has only in-frame clones and leaves some out. The sample shows 120,000 or so clones, roughly 84% of them seen only once. This sample is drawn from a study of identifying expanded T cells in peripheral blood. Study-wide points: Approximately 2-week clone count variance significantly increased as total template count grew. Differentially abundant clones: around 1.2 between replicates, 16.4 at roughly 13 days, less than 20 at four.

This receptor was identified in a person between 18 and 75 years old in good health. Sequencing was performed on blood.

This CDR3 reads CASSLALNEQFF. The CDR3 nucleotides read TGTGCCAGCAGCTTAGCGTTAAATGAGCAGTTCTTC. This chain connects TRBV7-9 to TRBJ2-1, with D unresolved. The CDR3 covers 12 residues. CDR1 and CDR2 from the germline V gene are SEHNR and FQNEAQ (reference sequence). The V end lost 0 bases, the J end lost 7 bases, and 4 bases lay between the germline ends.